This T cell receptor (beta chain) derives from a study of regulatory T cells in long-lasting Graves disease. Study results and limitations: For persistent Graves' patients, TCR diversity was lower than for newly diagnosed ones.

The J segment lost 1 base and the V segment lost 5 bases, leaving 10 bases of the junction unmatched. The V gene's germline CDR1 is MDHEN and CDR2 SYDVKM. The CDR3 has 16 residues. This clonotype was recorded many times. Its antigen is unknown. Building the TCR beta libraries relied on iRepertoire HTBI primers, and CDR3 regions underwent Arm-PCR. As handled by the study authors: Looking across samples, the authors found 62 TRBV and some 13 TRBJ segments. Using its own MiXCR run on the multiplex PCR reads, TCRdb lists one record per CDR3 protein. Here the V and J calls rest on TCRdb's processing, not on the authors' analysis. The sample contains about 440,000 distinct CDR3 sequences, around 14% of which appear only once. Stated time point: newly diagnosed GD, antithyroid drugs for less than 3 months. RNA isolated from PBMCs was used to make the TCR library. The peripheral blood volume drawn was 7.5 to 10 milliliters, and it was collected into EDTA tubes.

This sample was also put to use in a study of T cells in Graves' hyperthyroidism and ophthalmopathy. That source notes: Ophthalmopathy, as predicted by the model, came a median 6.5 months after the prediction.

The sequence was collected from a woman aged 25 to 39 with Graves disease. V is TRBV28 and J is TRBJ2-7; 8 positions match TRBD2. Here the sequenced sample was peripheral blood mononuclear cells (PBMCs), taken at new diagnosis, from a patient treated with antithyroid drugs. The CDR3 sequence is CASSPVSSGPSYEQYF. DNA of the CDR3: TGTGCCAGCAGTCCAGTCTCTAGCGGGCCATCCTACGAGCAGTACTTC.